A single sample is the source of the 28 T cell receptor beta chains below, sequenced in a study of somatic mutations in cytotoxic T cells in rheumatoid arthritis. Using immunoSEQ multiplex PCR, the repertoire was profiled, and TCRdb retains in-frame clones only, with some absent. The data contain approximately 5,200 clones, roughly four fifths of them singletons. Source material: CD8+ T cells sorted from blood. The receptor source for this set is a woman aged 50 to 60 with rheumatoid arthritis.

The V gene is TRBV11-2, the J gene TRBJ2-3; D uncertain. The CDR3 sequence is 13 residues long. The germline V and J ends were trimmed by 1 base and 6 bases, with 8 bases remaining between them. The V gene's germline CDR1 is SGHAT and CDR2 FQNNGV. The chain's CDR3 is CASSLVSFDTQYF. The CDR3 DNA is TGTGCCAGCAGCTTAGTTTCATTTGATACGCAGTATTTT.

This sequence joins TRBV7-7 and TRBJ2-1; D perhaps matches TRBD2 (6 bases). Germline V gives CDR1 SSHAT, CDR2 FNYEAQ (reference sequence). V dropped 5 bases and J dropped 12 bases, with 17 bases sitting between them. The CDR3 spans 13 residues. The CDR3 DNA reads as TGTGCCAGCAGCCGGGACTCCCTGCAGCCGCAGTTCTTC. Translation: CASSRDSLQPQFF.

The CDR3 DNA reads as TGTGCCAGCAGCTCGGGACAGAGTAATGAAAAACTGTTTTTT. It specifies CASSSGQSNEKLFF. The chain couples TRBV7-6 to TRBJ1-4; 7 bases line up with TRBD1. The CDR3 has 14 amino acids. Germline V gene sequence: CDR1 SGHVS, CDR2 FNYEAQ. The ends lost 4 bases at V and 4 bases at J; junction bases unmatched: 3.

V is TRBV7-3 and J is TRBJ2-3; D unclear. From germline, CDR1 is SGHTA and CDR2 FQGTGA. The CDR3 is 14 amino acids. Between the trimmed V and J ends, which lost 6 bases and 6 bases, there was a span of 16 bases. Written as DNA, the CDR3 is TGTGCCAGCAGACCGCGTCGTGAGGTGGATACGCAGTATTTT. Amino acid sequence: CASRPRREVDTQYF.

The V call is TRBV5-6, the J call TRBJ2-3, with D perhaps TRBD2 (6 bases). The V gene's germline CDR1 is SGHDT and CDR2 YYEEEE. This CDR3 region has 12 residues. V shed 4 bases and J shed 6 bases, with 9 bases lying between them. The CDR3 coding sequence is TGTGCCAGCAGCGGGGCGGGGGATACGCAGTATTTT. Protein: CASSGAGDTQYF. Based on the CDR3 plus reference TRBV5-6 and TRBJ2-3, the full variable domain is DAGVTQSPTHLIKTRGQQVTLRCSPKSGHDTVSWYQQALGQGPQFIFQYYEEEERQRGNFPDRFSGHQFPNYSSELNVNALLLGDSALYLCASSGAGDTQYFGPGTRLTVL.

The V call is TRBV19, the J call TRBJ2-7; 7 nucleotides match TRBD1. J was trimmed by 2 bases and V by 5 bases; bases with no gene match: 6. This CDR3 contains 14 residues. The germline gives CDR1 LNHDA, CDR2 SQIVND (reference sequence). CDR3 DNA: TGTGCCAGTAGTGCTGGGGACAGCCCCTACGAGCAGTACTTC. It codes for CASSAGDSPYEQYF.

In DNA, the CDR3 is TGTGCCAGCAGCTTTGCCGGCAGGGGCTTCCACGAGCAGTACTTC. Translated: CASSFAGRGFHEQYF. The chain has TRBV12-1 and TRBJ2-7; the D call of TRBD1 is as the table states it, not checked on the DNA. TRBV12-1 is noted as a pseudogene. CDR3 length: 15 amino acids.

The rearrangement uses TRBV28 and TRBJ1-1; D not certain. The germline V and J ends were trimmed by 2 bases and 5 bases, with 15 bases remaining between them. Germline values: CDR1 MDHEN, CDR2 SYDVKM. The CDR3 is made up of 15 amino acids. The CDR3 bases are TGTGCCAGCAGTTTAGCGGAGCTGTGGAATACTGAAGCTTTCTTT. Translated: CASSLAELWNTEAFF.

The chain uses TRBV21-1 and TRBJ1-2. TRBV21-1 is a listed pseudogene. This CDR3 spans 14 amino acids. In DNA, the CDR3 is TGTGCCAGCAGCCTTGGCGGGGTAGAGAGGGGCTACACCTTC. It yields the protein CASSLGGVERGYTF.

CDR3 loop: CASSEGTGANTDTQYF. Written as DNA, the CDR3 is TGTGCCAGCAGCGAGGGGACAGGGGCAAACACAGATACGCAGTATTTT. The chain employs TRBV9 and TRBJ2-3, with TRBD1 matching 10 bases. Germline CDR1 is SGDLS and CDR2 is YYNGEE. The CDR3 runs to 16 residues. V dropped 3 bases and J dropped 2; count of bases not matched to a gene: 6.

The CDR3 nucleotides read TGTGCCACCGTTATAGCGGGGGGGCCCACAGATACGCAGTATTTT. Translating gives CATVIAGGPTDTQYF. The gene calls are TRBV6-1 and TRBJ2-3, with 11 nucleotides matching TRBD2. CDR3 size: 15 residues. V was clipped by 10 bases and J by 2 bases; unmatched bases: 8. CDR1 is MNHNS, CDR2 SASEGT, per germline.

The chain carries TRBV29-1 and TRBJ1-2; possibly TRBD1 for D (6 bases). This CDR3 has 14 amino acids. Germline V gene data show CDR1 as SQVTM and CDR2 as ANQGSEA. The ends were cut back, 7 bases at V and 4 bases at J, with 19 bases in the middle. CDR3 protein: CSARVGAPGYGYTF. In DNA, the CDR3 is TGCAGCGCTAGGGTGGGGGCACCCGGCTATGGCTACACCTTC.

The chain recombines TRBV6-5 with TRBJ1-1, with a possible D match to TRBD1 (5 bases). The CDR3 extends over 14 amino acids. Germline V CDR1 and CDR2: MNHEY, SVGAGI. The V gene lost 0 bases and the J gene lost 7 bases, with 12 bases spanning the gap. For the CDR3, the DNA is TGTGCCAGCAGTTACTCCGGGAGGGGAGGTGAAGCTTTCTTT. Translation: CASSYSGRGGEAFF.

This chain links TRBV12-5 with TRBJ2-5; 9 bases map to TRBD1. The CDR3 has 17 amino acids. The germline V gene encodes CDR1 LGHNT and CDR2 FRNRAP. The V and J ends lost 7 bases and 5 bases, in that order; junction bases with no gene match: 17. Written as DNA, the CDR3 is TGTGCTAGTGTCTTTGCGACACTTGACAGGGGGAAGGAGACCCAGTACTTC. Its protein is CASVFATLDRGKETQYF.

The rearrangement uses TRBV14 and TRBJ2-7; D remains ambiguous. This CDR3 has 12 amino acids. Germline loops: CDR1 SGHDN, CDR2 FVKESK. Trimming pared 3 bases from V and 4 bases from J, leaving 7 bases between. The CDR3 nucleotides are TGTGCCAGCAGCCACGGCGGTTACGAGCAGTACTTC. Translating it yields CASSHGGYEQYF.

This chain links TRBV7-9 with TRBJ2-1; 8 nucleotides match TRBD2. Germline V CDR1 and CDR2: SEHNR, FQNEAQ (reference sequence). V dropped 2 bases and J dropped 2; count of bases not matched to a gene: 8. This CDR3 contains 17 residues. CDR3 bases: TGTGCCAGCAGCTTACCCGGTCCGGGAGGGCCCTACAATGAGCAGTTCTTC. Encoded protein: CASSLPGPGGPYNEQFF.

The rearrangement joins TRBV19 to TRBJ2-7; TRBD2 might be the D (6 bases). The CDR3 has 16 amino acids. From germline, CDR1 is LNHDA and CDR2 SQIVND (reference sequence). With 10 bases removed from V and 0 bases from J, the gap between germline ends came to 22 bases. CDR3 sequence (DNA): TGTGCCACAAAACCCCCCGGAGGAGGGAACTCCTACGAGCAGTACTTC. It yields the protein CATKPPGGGNSYEQYF. Filled out from reference TRBV19 and TRBJ2-7, the complete variable domain reads DGGITQSPKYLFRKEGQNVTLSCEQNLNHDAMYWYRQDPGQGLRLIYYSQIVNDFQKGDIAEGYSVSREKKESFPLTVTSAQKNPTAFYLCATKPPGGGNSYEQYFGPGTRLTVT.

The chain has TRBV5-4 and TRBJ1-1; TRBD1 agrees at 11 bases. Trimming removed 2 bases from V and 4 bases from J; junction bases left unmatched: 4. Germline CDR1 SGHNT, CDR2 YYREEE (reference sequence). CDR3 length: 15 amino acids. CDR3 nucleotides: TGTGCCAGCAGCTTCGGGACAGGGGGTATCACTGAAGCTTTCTTT. Residues: CASSFGTGGITEAFF.

The chain recombines TRBV4-1 with TRBJ2-7, with D perhaps TRBD1 (5 bases). The V end lost 4 bases, the J end lost 2 bases, and 12 bases lay between the germline ends. The germline gives CDR1 MGHRA, CDR2 YSYEKL. The CDR3 contains 14 residues. The CDR3 DNA follows: TGCGCCAGCAGCCCGAAACAGGATCCCTACGAGCAGTACTTC. Protein sequence: CASSPKQDPYEQYF.

The rearrangement links TRBV28 to TRBJ1-5; no clear D. The germline V gene encodes CDR1 MDHEN and CDR2 SYDVKM. V was clipped by 4 bases and J by 0 bases, with 19 bases between them. The CDR3 loop spans 18 amino acids. The CDR3 here is CASSSSGAWDVSNQPQHF. As DNA, the CDR3 is TGTGCCAGCAGTTCCTCGGGAGCCTGGGATGTTAGCAATCAGCCCCAGCATTTT. The full variable domain, rest sourced from reference TRBV28 and TRBJ1-5, is DVKVTQSSRYLVKRTGEKVFLECVQDMDHENMFWYRQDPGLGLRLIYFSYDVKMKEKGDIPEGYSVSREKKERFSLILESASTNQTSMYLCASSSSGAWDVSNQPQHFGDGTRLSIL.

This chain links TRBV27 with TRBJ1-3; D gene uncertain. Per the germline V gene, CDR1 is MNHEY and CDR2 is SMNVEV (reference sequence). The CDR3 sequence is 11 residues long. V gave up 7 bases and J gave up 6 bases, with 7 bases separating them. The CDR3 DNA sequence: TGTGCCAGCATATGGGCAAACACCATATATTTT. It codes for CASIWANTIYF.

The V and J genes are TRBV28 and TRBJ2-1; the match to TRBD2 covers 11 bases. This CDR3 is built from 15 residues. CDR1 is MDHEN, CDR2 SYDVKM, per germline. The V and J ends lost 10 bases and 9 bases, in that order; junction bases with no gene match: 14. The CDR3 coding sequence is TGTGCCATCAAGGGTTTAGCGGGGGGGTTTAGTGAGCAGTTCTTC. This encodes CAIKGLAGGFSEQFF.

In its sample, this clone was seen a few times. V and J are TRBV7-9 and TRBJ1-5; the D gene is possibly TRBD1 (5 bases). Germline V gene lookup returns CDR1 SEHNR and CDR2 FQNEAQ (reference sequence). Trimming took off 3 bases at V and 1 base at J, with 10 bases between the two ends. The CDR3 consists of 15 residues. CDR3 DNA: TGTGCCAGCAGCTTGGCTGACAGCAGCAATCAGCCCCAGCATTTT. Translation gives CASSLADSSNQPQHF.

This sequence joins TRBV18 and TRBJ2-5, with a possible D match to TRBD1 (5 bases). The CDR3 spans 16 residues. Germline CDR1 KGHSH, CDR2 LQKENI. The V end lost 5 bases, the J end lost 4 bases, and 20 bases lay between the germline ends. Here the CDR3 reads CASSLAGSGLRETQYF. The CDR3 bases are TGTGCCAGCTCATTAGCAGGGTCTGGATTACGAGAGACCCAGTACTTC.

As for this clone: The sample has other DNA sequences that encode this CDR3 too. This sequence joins TRBV18 and TRBJ2-7, with 7 bases aligning to TRBD2. J gave up 6 bases and V 3 bases, and 5 bases lay outside the gene matches. This CDR3 is 13 amino acids long. Looked up from germline, CDR1 is KGHSH and CDR2 is LQKENI. This CDR3 is CASSPGGRVEQYF. In DNA, the CDR3 is TGTGCCAGCTCACCGGGAGGGAGGGTCGAGCAGTACTTC.

The rearrangement joins TRBV7-9 to TRBJ2-3, with 10 bases fitting TRBD2. The V segment lost 3 bases and the J segment 0 bases; nucleotides outside the gene matches: 6. The CDR3 contains 17 residues. The germline CDR1 and CDR2 sequences are SEHNR and FQNEAQ (reference sequence). CDR3 DNA sequence: TGTGCCAGCAGCTTTGTAGCGGGAGGCCTGAGCACAGATACGCAGTATTTT. Translation gives CASSFVAGGLSTDTQYF.

CDR3 bases: TGTGCCAGCAGGGAGATGAACACTGAAGCTTTCTTT. The encoded protein is CASREMNTEAFF. J is TRBJ1-1 and V is TRBV6-1; D remains unclear. This CDR3 has 12 residues. V lost 6 bases to trimming and J lost 0 bases, with 5 bases between them. Germline CDR1 is MNHNS and CDR2 is SASEGT.

This sequence joins TRBV5-4 and TRBJ2-5; 9 bases map to TRBD2. V lost 0 bases and J lost 1; bases outside the gene matches: 10. The length of the CDR3 is 18 residues. Germline lookup yields CDR1 SGHNT and CDR2 YYREEE (reference sequence). CDR3 residues: CASSLEVLISGSQETQYF. The CDR3 coding sequence is TGTGCCAGCAGCTTGGAGGTCTTGATTAGCGGGAGCCAAGAGACCCAGTACTTC. Combining the CDR3 with reference TRBV5-4 and TRBJ2-5 gives the whole variable domain ETGVTQSPTHLIKTRGQQVTLRCSSQSGHNTVSWYQQALGQGPQFIFQYYREEENGRGNFPPRFSGLQFPNYSSELNVNALELDDSALYLCASSLEVLISGSQETQYFGPGTRLLVL.